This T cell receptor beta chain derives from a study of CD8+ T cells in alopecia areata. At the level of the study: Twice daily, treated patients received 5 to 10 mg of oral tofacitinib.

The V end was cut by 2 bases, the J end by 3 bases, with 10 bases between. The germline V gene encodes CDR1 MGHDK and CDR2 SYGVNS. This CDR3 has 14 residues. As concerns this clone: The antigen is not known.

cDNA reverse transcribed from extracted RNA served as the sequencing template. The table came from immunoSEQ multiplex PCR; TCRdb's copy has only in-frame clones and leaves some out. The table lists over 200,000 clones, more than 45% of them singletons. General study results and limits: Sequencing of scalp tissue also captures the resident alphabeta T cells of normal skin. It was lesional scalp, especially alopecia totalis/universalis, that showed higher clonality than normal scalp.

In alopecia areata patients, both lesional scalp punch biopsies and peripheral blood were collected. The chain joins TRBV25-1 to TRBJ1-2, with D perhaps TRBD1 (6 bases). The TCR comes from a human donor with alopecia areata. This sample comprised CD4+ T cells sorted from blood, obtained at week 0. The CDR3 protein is CASSEARGYYGYTF. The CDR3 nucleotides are TGTGCCAGCAGTGAAGCCAGGGGTTACTATGGCTACACCTTC.